One sample yielded the 9 T cell receptor beta chains listed below, sequenced in a study of shared clonotypes between healthy human individuals. Sequencing used immunoSEQ multiplex PCR; TCRdb keeps in-frame clones, though not all of them. The sample yields 400,000 to 600,000 clones, over 75% seen once. Source material: PBMCs. The receptors were sampled from a middle-aged woman in good health. Some clones in this sample may be carry-over from other donors' samples.

The chain couples TRBV28 to TRBJ1-5; 9 bases agree with TRBD1. The CDR3 spans 14 residues. Trimming removed 6 bases from V and 9 bases from J; junction bases left unmatched: 9. Germline V gives CDR1 MDHEN, CDR2 SYDVKM. DNA of the CDR3: TGTGCCAGCAGGGCGGACAGGGGCCTAAGGCCCCAGCATTTT. Its protein product is CASRADRGLRPQHF. The entire variable domain, with the rest obtained from reference TRBV28 and TRBJ1-5, is as follows: DVKVTQSSRYLVKRTGEKVFLECVQDMDHENMFWYRQDPGLGLRLIYFSYDVKMKEKGDIPEGYSVSREKKERFSLILESASTNQTSMYLCASRADRGLRPQHFGDGTRLSIL.

In its sample, this clone was seen once. This chain joins TRBV19 and TRBJ2-2, with TRBD2 matching 11 bases. Germline V gives CDR1 LNHDA, CDR2 SQIVND (reference sequence). The CDR3 totals 16 residues. After removal of 5 bases from V and 1 base from J, the junction contained 3 bases not matched to a gene. The CDR3 coding sequence is TGTGCCAGTAGTGTACTAGCGGGGGTGAACACCGGGGAGCTGTTTTTT. It is translated as CASSVLAGVNTGELFF.

The chain joins TRBV5-8 to TRBJ2-2; TRBD1 matches at 11 bases. Germline assignment: CDR1 SGHTS and CDR2 YDEGEE. The CDR3 covers 16 residues. Unmatched junction bases numbered 2, after V lost 4 bases and J lost 0 bases. CDR3 in DNA: TGTGCCAGCAGCCGGACAGGGGGCCCGAACACCGGGGAGCTGTTTTTT. This codes for CASSRTGGPNTGELFF. The full variable domain, rest sourced from reference TRBV5-8 and TRBJ2-2, is EAGVTQSPTHLIKTRGQQATLRCSPISGHTSVYWYQQALGLGLQFLLWYDEGEERNRGNFPPRFSGRQFPNYSSELNVNALELEDSALYLCASSRTGGPNTGELFFGEGSRLTVL.

V is TRBV11-2 and J is TRBJ2-2; the match to TRBD2 covers 12 bases. The V gene end was trimmed by 4 bases and the J gene end by 8 bases; junction bases not matched to a gene: 8. CDR3 length: 16 amino acids. Germline V gives CDR1 SGHAT, CDR2 FQNNGV. CDR3 amino acids: CASSSLAGGPGGELFF. CDR3 in DNA: TGTGCCAGCAGCTCCCTAGCGGGAGGGCCCGGTGGGGAGCTGTTTTTT. The full variable domain, with the rest looked up from reference TRBV11-2 and TRBJ2-2, is EAGVAQSPRYKIIEKRQSVAFWCNPISGHATLYWYQQILGQGPKLLIQFQNNGVVDDSQLPKDRFSAERLKGVDSTLKIQPAKLEDSAVYLCASSSLAGGPGGELFFGEGSRLTVL.

The DNA for the CDR3 is TGTGCCAGCAGCCAGACTAGCGGGAGTGCAGATACGCAGTATTTT. The encoded protein is CASSQTSGSADTQYF. The chain uses TRBV5-4 and TRBJ2-3, with TRBD2 identical over 12 bases. V shed 4 bases, J shed 4 bases, and the junction held 4 bases outside the gene matches. The germline gives CDR1 SGHNT, CDR2 YYREEE (reference sequence). This CDR3 contains 15 residues.

The chain carries TRBV5-5 and TRBJ2-1; 8 bases are a match to TRBD2. The V and J ends lost 2 bases and 7 bases, in that order; junction bases with no gene match: 8. The length of the CDR3 is 15 residues. Germline loops: CDR1 SGHKS, CDR2 YYEKEE (reference sequence). CDR3 coding DNA: TGTGCCAGCAGCTTTTGGGTAGCGGGAAGTAATGAGCAGTTCTTC. This sequence encodes CASSFWVAGSNEQFF.

Comment on this clone: Other DNA sequences of this sample code for an identical CDR3. The chain links TRBV19 to TRBJ2-7; 7 bases are a match to TRBD1. This CDR3 has 14 residues. V lost 4 bases, J lost 2 bases, and 5 bases stayed unmatched. Germline CDR1 is LNHDA and CDR2 is SQIVND (reference sequence). DNA of the CDR3: TGTGCCAGTAGTACTCGGGACAGCCCCTACGAGCAGTACTTC. Translation gives CASSTRDSPYEQYF.

The chain links TRBV2 to TRBJ1-1; a possible D gene is TRBD1 (5 bases). Germline V lookup: CDR1 SNHLY, CDR2 FYNNEI. V was cut by 5 bases and J by 1 base, with 14 bases left in between. The CDR3 is made up of 15 amino acids. CDR3 nucleotides: TGTGCCAGCAGTCCCTCAGGGAGCAGGAACACTGAAGCTTTCTTT. Translated: CASSPSGSRNTEAFF.

This clone was counted between two and nine times. Other DNA sequences in the sample encode the same CDR3. The rearrangement joins TRBV29-1 to TRBJ1-1; 8 bases fit TRBD1. There are 13 residues in the CDR3. Germline V gene lookup returns CDR1 SQVTM and CDR2 ANQGSEA. Trimming removed 6 bases from V and 1 base from J; junction bases left unmatched: 4. As DNA, the CDR3 is TGCAGCGTGCCGGACAGGGCGAACACTGAAGCTTTCTTT. Its translation: CSVPDRANTEAFF.